This entry features one T cell receptor (beta chain) sequence. This record comes from a study of blood T cell repertoires in COVID-19. Germline V gives CDR1 SEHNR, CDR2 FQNEAQ (reference sequence). The CDR3 runs 15 residues. V gave up 5 bases and J gave up 1 base, with 12 bases separating them. Profiling relied on immunoSEQ multiplex PCR, and the TCRdb table lists in-frame clones only, not all of them. The sample has about 240,000 clones, 85% to 90% seen once. Sequencing was done on a sample of PBMCs or T cells enriched from blood (not recorded which). V usage is TRBV7-9 and J usage is TRBJ1-3, with D possibly TRBD1 on 6 matching bases. The TCR comes from a woman between 25 and 40 years old who had recovered from COVID-19. CDR3 sequence reads: CASSGLQGSGNTIYF. The DNA for the CDR3 is TGTGCCAGCAGCGGATTACAGGGATCTGGAAACACCATATATTTT. Combining the CDR3 with reference TRBV7-9 and TRBJ1-3 gives the whole variable domain DTGVSQNPRHKITKRGQNVTFRCDPISEHNRLYWYRQTLGQGPEFLTYFQNEAQLEKSRLLSDRFSAERPKGSFSTLEIQRTEQGDSAMYLCASSGLQGSGNTIYFGEGSWLTVV.